These 10 T cell receptor beta chains came from one sample sequenced in a study of human T cells and chemical hapten exposure (dated by TCRdb to the early 2020s). Library method: RACE. Sequenced on a NextSeq 500. TCRdb ran its own pipeline on the public reads, namely fastp trimming at Q25 and MiXCR clone calling, and kept in-frame beta chains. Every entry covers one CDR3 protein and lists the most common genes and DNA from its rows. This sample gives 360,000 or so distinct CDR3 sequences in total; roughly 6% of them show up just once. The top ten hold around 6.1% of the sample. Sample time point, as interpreted from the label and publication: patch test 2, 6 weeks after DPC sensitization. The treatment or condition label, as the study defines it: therapeutic diphenylcyclopropenone sensitization with weekly scalp DPC. The sequencing used whole blood, collected in connection with sensitization to the hapten diphenylcyclopropenone (DPC). All receptors derive from a woman aged 18-29 years with alopecia areata. Some clones in this sample may be carry-over from other donors' samples.

This clonotype was seen a few times. The chain combines TRBV7-9 with TRBJ2-7; TRBD1 agrees at 9 bases. Trimming removed 1 base from V and 3 bases from J; junction bases left unmatched: 4. Per the germline V gene, CDR1 is SEHNR and CDR2 is FQNEAQ (reference sequence). This CDR3 comprises 15 residues. The CDR3 bases are TGTGCCAGCAGCTTAGGCGGGACAGGGAACTACGAGCAGTACTTC. Its protein product is CASSLGGTGNYEQYF.

There are many counts of this clonotype. The rearrangement links TRBV12-5 to TRBJ1-6, with a tentative D call TRBD1 (6 bases). The CDR3 consists of 18 residues. V shed 1 base and J shed 7 bases, with 20 bases lying between them. The germline CDR1 and CDR2 sequences are LGHNT and FRNRAP. DNA for the CDR3: TGTGCTAGTGGTTTGGCTTCCCTTTCCCAGGGGCGAAATTCACCCCTCCACTTT. It specifies CASGLASLSQGRNSPLHF.

The rearrangement uses TRBV25-1 and TRBJ2-7, with 11 nucleotides matching TRBD1. The V gene end was trimmed by 5 bases and the J gene end by 4 bases; junction bases not matched to a gene: 7. CDR3 length: 15 amino acids. In germline, CDR1 is MGHDK, CDR2 SYGVNS. The CDR3 spells CASSKRTGGGYEQYF. CDR3 sequence (DNA): TGTGCCAGCAGTAAAAGGACAGGGGGCGGTTACGAGCAGTACTTC.

There are many counts of this clonotype. V is TRBV20-1 and J is TRBJ1-2; tentatively, D is TRBD1 (5 bases). V was clipped by 0 bases and J by 1 base, with 18 bases between them. The CDR3 extends over 17 amino acids. Germline-derived CDR1 and CDR2 are DFQATT and SNEGSKA (reference sequence). The CDR3 here is CSARDPAGTRVNYGYTF. Written as DNA, the CDR3 is TGCAGTGCTAGAGATCCGGCAGGGACCAGAGTTAACTATGGCTACACCTTC.

This clonotype was seen a few times. The DNA of the CDR3 is TGTGCCAGCAGCTTAACTGGTAATGGTGAAGCTTTCTTT. Its protein product is CASSLTGNGEAFF. The J gene is TRBJ1-1, the V gene TRBV11-3; D remains unclear. The CDR3 consists of 13 residues. V gave up 2 bases and J gave up 7 bases, with 11 bases separating them. Per the germline V gene, CDR1 is SGHNT and CDR2 is YENEEA.

The chain links TRBV25-1 to TRBJ2-6; D remains unclear. This CDR3 is 23 amino acids long. Germline V gene sequence: CDR1 MGHDK, CDR2 SYGVNS. With 1 base removed from V and 0 bases from J, the gap between germline ends came to 28 bases. DNA of the CDR3: TGTGCCAGCAGTGAATCCCCCGAGAACTTAGAACAGCCGACGTCCTCTGGGGCCAACGTCCTGACTTTC. Translated, it gives CASSESPENLEQPTSSGANVLTF.

As regards this clonotype: This sequence may be a read error, since a much larger clone differs from it by one base. This chain links TRBV7-9 with TRBJ1-1; D might be TRBD1 (5 bases). The V end was cut by 5 bases, the J end by 5 bases, with 18 bases between. CDR1 is SEHNR and CDR2 is FQNEAQ in the germline V gene (reference sequence). The CDR3 has 15 amino acids. The CDR3 region has the DNA TGTGCCAGCAGCCCCCTTCCGGGGCAAGGGACTGAAGCTTTCTTT. It codes for CASSPLPGQGTEAFF.

In this sample, this clonotype turned up a few times. V and J are TRBV6-5 and TRBJ2-5, with D perhaps matching TRBD2 (7 bases). Between the trimmed V and J ends, which lost 5 bases and 2 bases, there was a span of 12 bases. CDR3 length: 14 amino acids. Looked up from germline, CDR1 is MNHEY and CDR2 is SVGAGI. The CDR3 region has the DNA TGTGCCAGCAGTCCCCGGGGGGCTCAAGAGACCCAGTACTTC. Translated, it gives CASSPRGAQETQYF.

Ten or more counts support this clonotype. The J gene is TRBJ1-5, the V gene TRBV6-2 or TRBV6-3, with D possibly matching TRBD1 (5 bases). The germline CDR1 and CDR2 sequences are MNHEY and SVGEGT. This CDR3 contains 17 residues. Deletions cut 5 bases from V and 1 base from J, with 18 bases between. The CDR3 sequence: CASSPASFRQSNQPQHF. In DNA, the CDR3 is TGTGCCAGCAGTCCCGCTTCTTTCCGACAGAGCAATCAGCCCCAGCATTTT.

This clonotype occurred many times. It may be a read error: a sequence one base away is much more abundant. V is TRBV12-3 or TRBV12-4 and J is TRBJ1-1; tentatively, D is TRBD1 (6 bases). V was shortened by 6 bases and J by 0 bases, with 8 bases between the two germline ends. This CDR3 comprises 13 residues. CDR3 amino acids: CASSWTVNTEAFF. The CDR3 DNA follows: TGTGCCAGCAGCTGGACAGTGAACACTGAAGCTTTCTTT.